This paragraph covers one T cell receptor (beta chain) sequence. Antigen: not known. This sample also contains other DNA sequences that code for the same CDR3. This entry comes from a study of shared clonotypes between healthy human individuals. V lost 4 bases and J lost 0, with 4 bases in between. Germline assignment: CDR1 KGHSH and CDR2 LQKENI. This CDR3 is built from 14 residues. As handled by the study authors: Without quality scores, immunoSEQ junctional reads could not be filtered like full-length reads. The table came from immunoSEQ multiplex PCR; TCRdb's copy has only in-frame clones and leaves some out. From that table come the V and J calls and clone size; the DNA was used to work out D and trimming. This sample has 2.3 million or so clones, with about 92% found just once. Findings of the study overall: Generation probability values for non-shared clonotypes were lower than those for clonotypes shared by all four donors.

This sequence was found in a man aged 18 to 29 in good health. Some clones in this sample may be carry-over from other donors' samples. This sequence joins TRBV18 and TRBJ2-6; no definite D call. Sequencing input: naive CD4+ T cells from PBMCs. Subset specified: CD45RA+ positively selected. The CDR3 sequence: CASSRSSGANVLTF. CDR3 DNA: TGTGCCAGCTCACGCTCCTCTGGGGCCAACGTCCTGACTTTC.